The clone carrying this TCR beta chain was detected a few times. No treatment of any kind had been given to any patient before thyroid surgery. This specimen belongs to a study of metastatic and nonmetastatic thyroid tumors. Study as a whole: Malignant thyroid and benign thyroid patients provided blood and tumor or nodule tissue whose repertoires were compared.

The CDR3 sequence is 13 residues long. V shed 7 bases and J 6 bases; nucleotides not matched to a gene: 6. The germline CDR1 and CDR2 sequences are LNHDA and SQIVND (reference sequence). TCRdb re-clonotyped the PCR reads through MiXCR. The profile shows some 46,000 clones, under 25% of them singletons. The chain recombines TRBV19 with TRBJ1-5, with 7 bases that match TRBD1. The sample consisted of blood. The sequence was collected from a male donor with papillary thyroid cancer or a benign thyroid nodule (not recorded which). Some clones in this sample may be carry-over from other donors' samples. CDR3 bases: TGTGCCAGTACCGACAGGGAAGGTCAGCCCCAGCATTTT. This sequence encodes CASTDREGQPQHF.